Listed below are T cell receptor beta chains from one sample, sequenced in a study of CD4 T cell repertoires in COVID-19. Data came from immunoSEQ multiplex PCR; TCRdb stores just in-frame clones and leaves some out. The sample shows about 24,000 clones, over 90% of them seen only once. The material was circulating follicular helper CD4+ T cells (cTfh) from blood, obtained before the COVID-19 pandemic. These TCRs come from a human donor who had COVID-19. CDR3s include the opening cysteine and the closing phenylalanine or tryptophan. Each record gives: CDR3 length, clone size, V gene, J gene, D gene, CDR3 DNA, CDR3 protein. The D gene is left open where the match is weak. Clone size, where shown, is once, few, many, or a class for clones that have expanded.

len: 12; abundance: NA; v_gene: TRBV10-3; j_gene: TRBJ1-1; d_gene: NA; CDR3nt: TGTGCCATCAGTGAGGCAGGGAGGGAAGCTTTCTTT; CDR3aa: CAISEAGREAFF
len: 11; abundance: NA; v_gene: TRBV10-3; j_gene: TRBJ2-7; d_gene: NA; CDR3nt: TGTGCCATCAGTGGTGCGAGGGAGCAGTACTTC; CDR3aa: CAISGAREQYF
len: 19; abundance: NA; v_gene: TRBV4-1; j_gene: TRBJ2-1; d_gene: NA; CDR3nt: TGCGCCAGCAGCTCACCGGGACTTAAAGCAGGCCCGACTCGCGATGAGCAGTTCTTC; CDR3aa: CASSSPGLKAGPTRDEQFF
len: 15; abundance: NA; v_gene: TRBV7-6; j_gene: TRBJ2-7; d_gene: TRBD2; CDR3nt: TGTGCCAGCAGCTTACAAAGCGGGGGGGACTACGAGCAGTACTTC; CDR3aa: CASSLQSGGDYEQYF
len: 14; abundance: NA; v_gene: TRBV11-2; j_gene: TRBJ1-2; d_gene: NA; CDR3nt: TGTGCCAGCAGCGCCCTCCGGGACACAGGTCTCGGGACCTTC; CDR3aa: CASSALRDTGLGTF
len: 10; abundance: NA; v_gene: TRBV25-1; j_gene: TRBJ2-7; d_gene: NA; CDR3nt: TGTGCCAGCAGTCGAGGGTTAGTCTGGTTC; CDR3aa: CASSRGLVWF
len: 13; abundance: NA; v_gene: TRBV19; j_gene: TRBJ1-1; d_gene: TRBD1; CDR3nt: TGTGCCAGTAGTGCGGACAGGGGGACTGAAGCTTTCTTT; CDR3aa: CASSADRGTEAFF
len: 14; abundance: NA; v_gene: TRBV7-6; j_gene: TRBJ1-2; d_gene: TRBD1; CDR3nt: TGTGCCAGCAGCTTAGCGGCAGGGGGCGGTGGCTACACCTTC; CDR3aa: CASSLAAGGGGYTF
len: 16; abundance: NA; v_gene: TRBV6-5; j_gene: TRBJ1-3; d_gene: NA; CDR3nt: TGTGCCAGCAGTTACTCGAGGTCCGTCTCTGGAAACACCATATATTTT; CDR3aa: CASSYSRSVSGNTIYF
len: 17; abundance: NA; v_gene: TRBV9; j_gene: TRBJ2-6; d_gene: TRBD2; CDR3nt: TGTGCCAGCAGCGTGACTAGCGGGAGCTCTGGGGCCAACGTCCTGACTTTC; CDR3aa: CASSVTSGSSGANVLTF
len: 14; abundance: NA; v_gene: TRBV5-1; j_gene: TRBJ2-5; d_gene: TRBD1; CDR3nt: TGCGCCAGCAGCCTCACAGGGGGCGGAGAGACCCAGTACTTC; CDR3aa: CASSLTGGGETQYF
len: 15; abundance: NA; v_gene: TRBV30; j_gene: TRBJ1-5; d_gene: NA; CDR3nt: TGTGCCTGGACAGGGCAGGGGAGTGGGAATCAGCCCCAGCATTTT; CDR3aa: CAWTGQGSGNQPQHF
len: 15; abundance: NA; v_gene: TRBV5-6; j_gene: TRBJ1-2; d_gene: NA; CDR3nt: TGTGCCAGCAGTACTGGTATTATGGGGCTACGAGGCTACACCTTC; CDR3aa: CASSTGIMGLRGYTF
len: 13; abundance: NA; v_gene: TRBV18; j_gene: TRBJ2-7; d_gene: NA; CDR3nt: TGTGCCAGCTCACCGGCAGGGTTTTACGAGCAGTACTTC; CDR3aa: CASSPAGFYEQYF
len: 14; abundance: NA; v_gene: TRBV7-9; j_gene: TRBJ1-2; d_gene: NA; CDR3nt: TGTGCCAGCACCCCCCCCGCAGGGAACTATGGCTACACCTTC; CDR3aa: CASTPPAGNYGYTF
len: 14; abundance: NA; v_gene: TRBV11-2; j_gene: TRBJ2-7; d_gene: NA; CDR3nt: TGTGCCAGCAGCTTATCGCCAGGGGCCTACGAGCAGTACTTC; CDR3aa: CASSLSPGAYEQYF
len: 14; abundance: NA; v_gene: TRBV5-1; j_gene: TRBJ1-1; d_gene: TRBD1; CDR3nt: TGCGCCAGCAGCGGGACAGGTAGGGACACTGAAGCTTTCTTT; CDR3aa: CASSGTGRDTEAFF
len: 16; abundance: NA; v_gene: TRBV7-9; j_gene: TRBJ2-2; d_gene: TRBD2; CDR3nt: TGTGCCAGCAGCCCAGGACTAGCGGGCTACACCGGGGAGCTGTTTTTT; CDR3aa: CASSPGLAGYTGELFF
len: 17; abundance: NA; v_gene: TRBV4-1; j_gene: TRBJ2-1; d_gene: NA; CDR3nt: TGCGCCAGCAGCCGCACCGTAGACTCCAGCTCCTACAATGAGCAGTTCTTC; CDR3aa: CASSRTVDSSSYNEQFF
len: 18; abundance: NA; v_gene: TRBV4-1; j_gene: TRBJ1-6; d_gene: NA; CDR3nt: TGCGCCAGCAGCCAAGATAATGGGCAGGCATTTCGAAATTCACCCCTCCACTTT; CDR3aa: CASSQDNGQAFRNSPLHF
len: 12; abundance: once; v_gene: TRBV18; j_gene: TRBJ2-1; d_gene: TRBD2; CDR3nt: TGTGCCAGCTCACCCCCCCAGGGAGCGGGATTCTTC; CDR3aa: CASSPPQGAGFF
len: 17; abundance: once; v_gene: TRBV11-2; j_gene: TRBJ2-1; d_gene: TRBD2; CDR3nt: TGTGCCAGCAGCCTTCGACTAGCGGGCCGGAGTTACAATGAGCAGTTCTTC; CDR3aa: CASSLRLAGRSYNEQFF
len: 13; abundance: NA; v_gene: TRBV19; j_gene: TRBJ2-7; d_gene: NA; CDR3nt: TGTGCCAGTAGAAGACGTGGGGCCGACGAGCAGTACTTC; CDR3aa: CASRRRGADEQYF
len: 15; abundance: NA; v_gene: TRBV2; j_gene: TRBJ2-5; d_gene: NA; CDR3nt: TGTGCCAGCCTATCCCGGGACACTTACCAAGAGACCCAGTACTTC; CDR3aa: CASLSRDTYQETQYF
len: 12; abundance: NA; v_gene: TRBV28; j_gene: TRBJ2-7; d_gene: TRBD1; CDR3nt: TGTGCCACGGGCCAGGGGGCATACGAGCAGTACTTC; CDR3aa: CATGQGAYEQYF
len: 14; abundance: NA; v_gene: TRBV4-1; j_gene: TRBJ2-7; d_gene: TRBD1; CDR3nt: TGCGCCAGCAGCCAAGTGGACAGGTCCTACGAGCAGTACTTC; CDR3aa: CASSQVDRSYEQYF
len: 20; abundance: NA; v_gene: TRBV4-1; j_gene: TRBJ2-3; d_gene: TRBD2; CDR3nt: TGCGCCAGCAGCCAAGGCTACCTAGTCCGGGCTAGCGGAAGAGGAGATACGCAGTATTTT; CDR3aa: CASSQGYLVRASGRGDTQYF
len: 14; abundance: once; v_gene: TRBV11-1; j_gene: TRBJ2-2; d_gene: NA; CDR3nt: TGTGCCAGCAGCTTAGCGGCGGGTAGCGGGGAGCTGTTTTTT; CDR3aa: CASSLAAGSGELFF
len: 14; abundance: NA; v_gene: TRBV7-6; j_gene: TRBJ2-7; d_gene: TRBD1; CDR3nt: TGTGCCAGCAGAGCCGGGACAGGGCTCGACGAGCAGTACTTC; CDR3aa: CASRAGTGLDEQYF
len: 15; abundance: NA; v_gene: TRBV19; j_gene: TRBJ2-5; d_gene: TRBD2; CDR3nt: TGTGCCAGTAATCCTCCCGGGACTACTAAAGAGACCCAGTACTTC; CDR3aa: CASNPPGTTKETQYF